Listed below are T cell receptor beta chains from one sample, sequenced in a study of T cells after yellow fever vaccination. A single record per CDR3 protein comes from TCRdb applying MiXCR to the 5' RACE reads. In the table there are about 63,000 distinct CDR3 sequences, 6% to 7.5% of which are singletons. The material sequenced was CD8+ T cells sorted from PBMCs, taken 15 days after the yellow fever booster vaccination. Receptor source: a man aged 30-40 years who received the YFV17D yellow fever vaccine. CDR3s include the opening cysteine and the closing phenylalanine or tryptophan. Each record gives: CDR3 length, V gene, D gene, clone size, J gene, CDR3 protein, CDR3 DNA. D genes are given only for firm matches. The listing skips clone size in some rows; elsewhere it reads once, few, many or a size class.

>15|TRBV15|-|-|TRBJ2-3
CATSRRREGTDTQYF
TGTGCCACCAGCAGAAGGCGGGAAGGCACAGATACGCAGTATTTT
>12|TRBV12-3/TRBV12-4|-|many|TRBJ2-4
CASSLDLNIQYF
TGTGCCAGCAGTTTAGATTTAAACATTCAGTACTTC
>14|TRBV20-1|-|many|TRBJ1-1
CSAPDHGVNTEAFF
TGCAGTGCTCCGGACCACGGAGTTAACACTGAAGCTTTCTTT
>12|TRBV30|TRBD1|-|TRBJ2-7
CAWSPTGGEQYF
TGTGCCTGGAGTCCGACAGGGGGGGAGCAGTACTTC
>14|TRBV27|-|many|TRBJ2-7
CASSRRGGVYEQYF
TGTGCCAGCAGTAGGAGGGGGGGGGTCTACGAGCAGTACTTC
>11|TRBV29-1|-|many|TRBJ2-7
CSVEAGVEQYF
TGCAGCGTTGAGGCAGGGGTCGAGCAGTACTTC
>11|TRBV29-1|-|many|TRBJ2-2
CSVINTGELFF
TGCAGCGTTATAAACACCGGGGAGCTGTTTTTT
>13|TRBV20-1|-|many|TRBJ1-1
CSASAQSNTEAFF
TGCAGTGCTAGTGCACAGTCGAACACTGAAGCTTTCTTT
>15|TRBV29-1|TRBD1|few|TRBJ2-7
CSVGLPGQGLYEQYF
TGCAGCGTCGGATTACCGGGACAGGGGCTCTACGAGCAGTACTTC
>13|TRBV12-3/TRBV12-4|-|many|TRBJ2-5
CASIAGTKETQYF
TGTGCCAGTATCGCCGGGACAAAAGAGACCCAGTACTTC
>16|TRBV6-1|-|many|TRBJ2-6
CATGDNLGFGANVLTF
TGTGCCACCGGGGACAATCTGGGGTTCGGGGCCAACGTCCTGACTTTC
>14|TRBV28|TRBD1|many|TRBJ2-5
CASSYQDREETQYF
TGTGCCAGCAGTTACCAGGACAGGGAAGAGACCCAGTACTTC
>17|TRBV29-1|TRBD1|many|TRBJ1-2
CSVETGTGLLANYGYTF
TGCAGCGTCGAAACCGGGACAGGACTATTAGCTAACTATGGCTACACCTTC
>14|TRBV7-2|TRBD2|-|TRBJ2-7
CASIGAGGPHEQHF
TGTGCCAGCATCGGAGCGGGAGGGCCCCACGAGCAGCACTTC
>14|TRBV27|TRBD2|many|TRBJ2-3
CASSRLAGGDTQYF
TGTGCCAGCAGTCGTCTAGCGGGGGGGGATACGCAGTATTTT
>13|TRBV27|TRBD2|-|TRBJ2-7
CASKGTMVYEQYF
TGTGCCAGCAAGGGGACTATGGTGTACGAGCAGTACTTC
>14|TRBV3-1|-|many|TRBJ2-7
CASSQPATGYEQYF
TGTGCCAGCAGCCAACCCGCGACAGGCTACGAGCAGTACTTC